Following are 16 T cell receptor beta chains from one sample sequenced in a study of graft-versus-host responses after intestinal transplantation. Data came from immunoSEQ multiplex PCR; TCRdb stores just in-frame clones and leaves some out. The table shows tens of thousands of clones, with approximately 94% occurring only once. The specimen was PBMCs, collected about 11 months after intestinal transplant. These receptors were obtained from a human patient who received an intestinal transplant, so some T cells may come from the graft donor.

The chain combines TRBV28 with TRBJ1-2, with D maybe TRBD1 (5 bases). CDR1 MDHEN and CDR2 SYDVKM come from the germline V gene. With 5 bases removed from V and 4 bases from J, the gap between germline ends came to 11 bases. The CDR3 covers 13 residues. The chain's CDR3 is CASSTWDGYGYTF. The CDR3 DNA reads TGTGCCAGCAGTACCTGGGACGGCTATGGCTACACCTTC.

The genes are TRBV27 and TRBJ2-5; 7 bases line up with TRBD1. The CDR3 has 15 amino acids. Germline CDR1 is MNHEY and CDR2 is SMNVEV (reference sequence). V dropped 5 bases and J dropped 4; count of bases not matched to a gene: 10. In DNA, the CDR3 is TGTGCCAGCAGTACAGCACTGACAGGGCGAGAGACCCAGTACTTC. This encodes CASSTALTGRETQYF.

The CDR3 region is CAWSGTNVLTF. DNA of the CDR3: TGTGCCTGGTCGGGAACCAACGTCCTGACTTTC. The chain joins TRBV30 to TRBJ2-6; perhaps TRBD2 as D (5 bases). Trimming stripped 5 bases from V and 8 bases from J, with 7 bases between. The CDR3 extends over 11 amino acids. Per the germline V gene, CDR1 is GTSNPN and CDR2 is SVGIG (reference sequence).

V is TRBV11-2 and J is TRBJ2-7, with 16 bases that match TRBD2. Trimming removed 4 bases from V and 4 bases from J; junction bases left unmatched: 10. The CDR3 is 18 amino acids. Germline CDR1 reads SGHAT; CDR2 reads FQNNGV. In DNA form, the CDR3 reads TGTGCCAGCAGCTCAACGGGACTAGCGGGAGGGCCATATTACGAGCAGTACTTC. It is translated as CASSSTGLAGGPYYEQYF.

Only one count was recorded for this clone. This chain joins TRBV6-6 and TRBJ2-3; 9 bases align to TRBD2. The CDR3 contains 16 residues. V dropped 6 bases and J dropped 3; count of bases not matched to a gene: 10. CDR1 and CDR2 (germline): MNHNY, SVGAGI (reference sequence). The CDR3 loop reads CASSFGGLALTDTQYF. CDR3 coding DNA: TGTGCCAGCAGCTTCGGGGGACTAGCCCTAACAGATACGCAGTATTTT.

The chain has TRBV28 and TRBJ2-5; TRBD2 matches at 10 bases. The V gene's germline CDR1 is MDHEN and CDR2 SYDVKM. V shed 4 bases, J shed 4 bases, and the junction held 21 bases outside the gene matches. CDR3 size: 20 residues. In DNA, the CDR3 is TGTGCCAGCAGTTCTACGATAGGGACTAGCGCTCCTTTAGCATCAGAGACCCAGTACTTC. Translating gives CASSSTIGTSAPLASETQYF.

The chain is built from TRBV28 and TRBJ1-5; D not certain. V lost 5 bases and J 4 bases, leaving 6 bases between the germline ends. The germline CDR1 and CDR2 sequences are MDHEN and SYDVKM. CDR3 length equals 12 residues. CDR3 DNA sequence: TGTGCCAGCAGTACCCAAAATCAGCCCCAGCATTTT. Protein sequence: CASSTQNQPQHF.

V gene TRBV27 combines with J gene TRBJ2-5; 8 bases match TRBD2. The V gene end was trimmed by 6 bases and the J gene end by 1 base; junction bases not matched to a gene: 7. Germline CDR1 MNHEY, CDR2 SMNVEV (reference sequence). The CDR3 has 15 amino acids. The chain's CDR3 is CASRVPAGAQETQYF. The CDR3 DNA follows: TGTGCCAGCAGGGTTCCAGCGGGGGCCCAAGAGACCCAGTACTTC.

This clone was counted once. This chain's CDR3 is CASSLAPVDTQYF. CDR3 DNA: TGTGCCAGCAGCTTAGCCCCCGTTGATACGCAGTATTTT. J is TRBJ2-3 and V is TRBV7-3; D remains unclear. The V end lost 2 bases, the J end lost 6 bases, and 9 bases lay between the germline ends. Germline CDR1 reads SGHTA; CDR2 reads FQGTGA. CDR3 size: 13 residues.

The J gene is TRBJ2-3, the V gene TRBV28; possible D gene TRBD2, 5 bases. V lost 8 bases and J lost 0, with 12 bases in between. Germline CDR1 and CDR2: MDHEN and SYDVKM. CDR3 length: 14 residues. CDR3 nucleotides: TGTGCCAGCCTTTATGGCGGGAGCACAGATACGCAGTATTTT. Protein product: CASLYGGSTDTQYF.

V and J are TRBV6-6 and TRBJ1-3; D is perhaps TRBD1 (5 bases). Deletions cut 5 bases from V and 4 bases from J, with 9 bases between. The CDR3 extends over 13 amino acids. Germline V gives CDR1 MNHNY, CDR2 SVGAGI (reference sequence). This CDR3 reads CASSGTLGNTIYF. CDR3 DNA: TGTGCCAGCAGTGGGACCTTAGGAAACACCATATATTTT.

V is TRBV7-9 and J is TRBJ1-6; the match to TRBD1 covers 7 bases. This CDR3 spans 16 amino acids. Germline CDR1 is SEHNR and CDR2 is FQNEAQ (reference sequence). The J segment lost 5 bases and the V segment lost 1 base, leaving 5 bases of the junction unmatched. The CDR3 nucleotides are TGTGCCAGCAGCTTAGTGGGACAGCAAAATAATTCACCCCTCCACTTT. Translated: CASSLVGQQNNSPLHF.

V gene TRBV6-5 combines with J gene TRBJ2-7; the D is unclear. In germline, CDR1 is MNHEY, CDR2 SVGAGI. The V end was cut by 2 bases, the J end by 2 bases, with 13 bases between. The CDR3 consists of 15 residues. CDR3 protein: CASSYTKTDTYEQYF. The CDR3 bases are TGTGCCAGCAGTTACACAAAGACGGATACCTACGAGCAGTACTTC.

This clone was detected only once. The chain employs TRBV12-5 and TRBJ1-2, with TRBD1 as a possible D gene (5 bases). Germline CDR1 is LGHNT and CDR2 is FRNRAP. Trimming cost V 5 bases and J 7 bases, with 20 bases left between them. The CDR3 has 15 residues. As DNA, the CDR3 is TGTGCTAGTGGTCTCGCCAGGGATTGGGTGAGTGGCTACACCTTC. Amino acid sequence: CASGLARDWVSGYTF.

This clone was detected once. The gene calls are TRBV6-5 and TRBJ1-2, with D perhaps TRBD1 (5 bases). Germline-derived CDR1 and CDR2 are MNHEY and SVGAGI. The CDR3 spans 15 residues. Between the trimmed V and J ends, which lost 6 bases and 0 bases, there was a span of 14 bases. CDR3 amino acids: CASSRVGHPNYGYTF. The CDR3 nucleotides are TGTGCCAGCAGCCGGGTGGGGCATCCTAACTATGGCTACACCTTC.

The CDR3 region is CASSGEDHTEAFF. Written as DNA, the CDR3 is TGTGCCAGCAGCGGGGAGGATCACACTGAAGCTTTCTTT. The chain is built from TRBV9 and TRBJ1-1; D uncertain. CDR1 is SGDLS, CDR2 YYNGEE, per germline. V was cut by 3 bases and J by 3 bases, with 9 bases left in between. The CDR3 loop spans 13 amino acids.